The clone carrying this T cell receptor beta chain was recorded a few times. The antigen is undetermined. This entry belongs to a study of cytomegalovirus exposure and HLA in healthy donors. Study results and limitations: Some TCR beta chains (roughly 160 of them) were listed as cytomegalovirus-associated. Specificity for CMV antigens was confirmed in vitro for three of the CMV-associated chains. Most observed TCR sequences were rare, whereas some public TCRs were detected in many donors. According to reports, the classifier identified cytomegalovirus status with high specificity and sensitivity.

Using immunoSEQ multiplex PCR, the repertoire was profiled, and TCRdb retains in-frame clones only, with some absent. The sample yields 160,000 or so clones, around 90% seen once. V dropped 0 bases and J dropped 6 bases, with 13 bases sitting between them. The CDR3 sequence is 15 residues long. Germline V gene sequence: CDR1 SGHTA, CDR2 FQGNSA. V gene TRBV7-2 combines with J gene TRBJ2-3; the D gene is possibly TRBD1 (6 bases). The sequence was collected from a man between 18 and 29 years old in good health and CMV-seronegative. Sequencing was carried out using PBMCs. CDR3 nucleotide sequence: TGTGCCAGCAGCTTAGCATTAACAAGGGGGGATACGCAGTATTTT. Encoded protein: CASSLALTRGDTQYF.